This TCR beta chain was captured by sequencing in a study of early stage breast cancer tumors. As for the study in general: Of around 15 invasive breast tumors, 11 to 12 were hormone receptor-positive, HER2-negative.

The study's findings and limits: Chain pairing and CD4, CD8 or FOXP3 expression were not captured. Most shared enriched TCRB sequences were commonly generated ones. Blood repertoires resembled normal breast more than tumor.

CDR1 is SQVTM and CDR2 is ANQGSEA in the germline V gene. J was trimmed by 4 bases and V by 4 bases; bases with no gene match: 12. This CDR3 contains 15 residues. TCRdb's table, derived via immunoSEQ multiplex PCR, lists solely in-frame clones and lacks some. Of roughly 21,000 clones in the sample, 75% to 80% were seen once. Turning to this clone: Its specificity is unknown.

The chain recombines TRBV29-1 with TRBJ2-5; TRBD1 aligns across 7 bases. Sequencing was carried out using blood. The receptor was derived from a person aged 55 to 70 with breast cancer. CDR3 sequence reads: CSVGPGLAGGETQYF. DNA for the CDR3: TGCAGCGTTGGACCCGGACTTGCAGGGGGAGAGACCCAGTACTTC.